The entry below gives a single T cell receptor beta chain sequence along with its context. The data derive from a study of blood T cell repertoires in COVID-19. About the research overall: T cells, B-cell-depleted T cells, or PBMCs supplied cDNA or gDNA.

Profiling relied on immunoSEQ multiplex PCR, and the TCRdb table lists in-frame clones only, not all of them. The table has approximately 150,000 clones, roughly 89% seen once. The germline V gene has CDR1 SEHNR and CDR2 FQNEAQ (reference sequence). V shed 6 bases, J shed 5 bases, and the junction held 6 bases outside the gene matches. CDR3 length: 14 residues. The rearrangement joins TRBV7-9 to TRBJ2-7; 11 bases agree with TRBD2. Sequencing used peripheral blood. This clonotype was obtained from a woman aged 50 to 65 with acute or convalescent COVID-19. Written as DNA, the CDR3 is TGTGCCAGCAGTAGACTAGCGGGGAGACACGAGCAGTACTTC. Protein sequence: CASSRLAGRHEQYF.